The T cell receptor (beta chain) described here comes from a study of shared clonotypes between healthy human individuals. Whole-study findings and limits: Few donors restricted represented genetic and exposure-history diversity. Generally, estimated richness proved larger in naive subsets than it did in memory subsets.

The V end was cut by 3 bases, the J end by 0 bases, with 13 bases between. The CDR3 covers 16 residues. Germline assignment: CDR1 SGHDT and CDR2 YYEEEE. With regard to this clone: Its antigen is currently unknown.

Authors' analysis steps: ImmunoSEQ yielded junction-only sequences lacking quality scores, so filtering differed. Only in-frame clones appear in the TCRdb table, and some are missing; sequencing was by immunoSEQ multiplex PCR. For V, J and clone size, that table is used; D and trimming come from the DNA. This sample has about 2,500,000 clones; 90% to 95% occur once, and the top ten carry more than 0.12%. The genes are TRBV5-6 and TRBJ1-5, with D unresolved. This receptor was identified in a man aged 18 to 29 in good health. The sequenced material came from naive CD4+ T cells sorted from blood. Subset noted: CD45RA+ positively selected. The CDR3 loop reads CASSWAGKISNQPQHF. In DNA, the CDR3 is TGTGCCAGCAGCTGGGCCGGGAAAATTAGCAATCAGCCCCAGCATTTT.